This record covers a single T cell receptor beta chain. Study processing details: How many nucleated cells were present was estimated from reference gene primer amplification. Only in-frame clones appear in the TCRdb table, and some are missing; sequencing was by immunoSEQ multiplex PCR. The V and J calls and the clone size are those of that table, but D and trimming were determined from the DNA. In the table there are around 170,000 clones, less than 90% of which are singletons. The record originates from a study of blood T cell repertoires in COVID-19. Study context: Some COVID-19 samples were acute and others convalescent; all came from the United States, Italy and Spain. T cells, B-cell-depleted T cells, or PBMCs supplied cDNA or gDNA.

The CDR3 is 16 amino acids. The germline gives CDR1 SGHRS, CDR2 YFSETQ. V was clipped by 1 base and J by 5 bases, with 15 bases between them. V gene TRBV5-1 combines with J gene TRBJ2-2; TRBD1 might be the D (5 bases). The material sequenced was peripheral blood. The source of this sequence is a woman aged 40 to 50 with acute or convalescent COVID-19. DNA of the CDR3: TGCGCCAGCAGCTTGCCCCAGGGTGATTTGACCGGGGAGCTGTTTTTT. This codes for CASSLPQGDLTGELFF.